The source of this T cell receptor (beta chain) is a study of cytomegalovirus exposure and HLA in healthy donors. Researchers ran the PCR with 60 Vbeta and 13 Jbeta primers. Sequencing used immunoSEQ multiplex PCR; TCRdb keeps in-frame clones, though not all of them. The sample has 200,000 to 300,000 clones; roughly 80% are singletons. The sequence derives from a middle-aged woman in good health and CMV-seropositive. The specimen was PBMCs.

CDR3 sequence: CASSPALAPARDTQYF. CDR3 bases: TGTGCCAGCAGCCCGGCACTAGCGCCAGCTAGGGATACGCAGTATTTT. The chain joins TRBV14 to TRBJ2-3, with 7 bases matching TRBD2. The V gene's germline CDR1 is SGHDN and CDR2 FVKESK. J lost 6 bases, V lost 4 bases, and 13 bases had no gene match. This CDR3 is 16 amino acids long.